The 30 T cell receptor beta chains presented below share a single source sample, sequenced in a study of cytomegalovirus exposure and HLA in healthy donors. Primers included in the PCR were 60 Vbeta and 13 Jbeta primers. The table came from immunoSEQ multiplex PCR; TCRdb's copy has only in-frame clones and leaves some out. Its table lists some 160,000 clones. Sample: PBMCs. These receptors all stem from a man aged 25-45 years in good health and CMV-seronegative.

This chain links TRBV5-1 with TRBJ2-1, with 9 bases aligning to TRBD2. CDR3 length: 15 residues. CDR1 SGHRS and CDR2 YFSETQ come from the germline V gene. V gave up 0 bases and J gave up 8 bases; unmatched junction bases: 6. DNA of the CDR3: TGCGCCAGCAGCTTGGGCGCGGGAGGGATAGATGAGCAGTTCTTC. Residues: CASSLGAGGIDEQFF.

J is TRBJ1-2 and V is TRBV18, with a possible D match to TRBD1 (5 bases). The ends were cut back, 6 bases at V and 4 bases at J, with 21 bases in the middle. Germline V gives CDR1 KGHSH, CDR2 LQKENI. The CDR3 loop spans 16 amino acids. This CDR3 is CASSPPNPGMGYGYTF. CDR3 DNA sequence: TGTGCCAGCTCCCCCCCTAATCCAGGGATGGGCTATGGCTACACCTTC.

The V call is TRBV27, the J call TRBJ1-5; 7 bases match TRBD1. This CDR3 has 16 amino acids. Germline assignment: CDR1 MNHEY and CDR2 SMNVEV (reference sequence). With V trimmed by 6 bases and J by 3 bases, 11 bases remained unmatched. CDR3 amino acids: CASSKFTGDHNQPQHF. For the CDR3, the DNA is TGTGCCAGCAGCAAATTTACAGGGGATCACAATCAGCCCCAGCATTTT.

The J gene is TRBJ2-7, the V gene TRBV7-9, with TRBD2 matching over 8 bases. The junction had 1 base not matched to a gene; V was cut back by 3 bases and J by 0 bases. This CDR3 contains 14 residues. Germline CDR1 SEHNR, CDR2 FQNEAQ (reference sequence). CDR3 in amino acids: CASSFAGGSYEQYF. CDR3 nucleotide sequence: TGTGCCAGCAGCTTCGCGGGGGGCTCCTACGAGCAGTACTTC.

The chain couples TRBV5-1 to TRBJ2-5; D is ambiguous. The CDR3 has 12 residues. CDR1 is SGHRS, CDR2 YFSETQ, per germline. With 4 bases removed from V and 7 bases from J, the gap between germline ends came to 11 bases. The CDR3: CASSRDLGTQYF. CDR3 in DNA: TGCGCCAGCAGCAGAGACTTAGGGACCCAGTACTTC.

The rearrangement uses TRBV6-6 and TRBJ2-3; TRBD2 agrees at 9 bases. This CDR3 has 16 amino acids. J gave up 2 bases and V 0 bases, and 3 bases lay outside the gene matches. CDR1 is MNHNY, CDR2 SVGAGI, per germline (reference sequence). In DNA form, the CDR3 reads TGTGCCAGCAGTTACTCGAGCGGGAGGCCCACAGATACGCAGTATTTT. Amino acid sequence: CASSYSSGRPTDTQYF.

The chain combines TRBV27 with TRBJ2-4; 8 bases fit TRBD1. This CDR3 is 15 amino acids long. Germline assignment: CDR1 MNHEY and CDR2 SMNVEV (reference sequence). The junction had 9 bases not matched to a gene; V was cut back by 4 bases and J by 7 bases. The CDR3 nucleotides read TGTGCCAGCAGTTCCCGGCAGGGGGCATTCAACATTCAGTACTTC. This gives the protein CASSSRQGAFNIQYF.

The genes are TRBV7-6 and TRBJ2-6, with D uncertain. Trimming removed 5 bases at V and 4 bases at J, with 6 bases between. The CDR3 is 13 amino acids. Germline V lookup: CDR1 SGHVS, CDR2 FNYEAQ. CDR3 sequence (DNA): TGTGCCAGCAGCCCACTAGGGGCCAACGTCCTGACTTTC. Translation gives CASSPLGANVLTF.

J is TRBJ1-2 and V is TRBV11-1, with 12 bases lining up with TRBD1. The CDR3 consists of 14 residues. V lost 5 bases to trimming and J lost 6 bases; unmatched junction nucleotides: 4. Germline CDR1 is SGHAT and CDR2 is FQDESV (reference sequence). As DNA, the CDR3 is TGTGCCAGCAGCCTCGGGACAGGGGGCAATGGCTACACCTTC. Residues: CASSLGTGGNGYTF.

This rearrangement joins TRBV6-1 to TRBJ1-2, with TRBD1 matching over 9 bases. The CDR3 runs 14 residues. The germline V gene encodes CDR1 MNHNS and CDR2 SASEGT. V dropped 4 bases and J dropped 2; count of bases not matched to a gene: 2. CDR3 loop: CASSVGQGNYGYTF. The CDR3 nucleotides read TGTGCCAGCAGTGTGGGACAGGGAAACTATGGCTACACCTTC.

The rearrangement uses TRBV5-4 and TRBJ2-5, with D uncertain. The J call may be wrong; the DNA end is better matched by TRBJ2-7. CDR1 and CDR2 (germline): SGHNT, YYREEE (reference sequence). The CDR3 sequence is 13 residues long. CDR3 in amino acids: CASSPVTGYEQYF. CDR3 nucleotides: TGTGCCAGCAGCCCTGTGACTGGCTACGAGCAGTACTTC.

The genes are TRBV5-1 and TRBJ2-3; D is uncertain. The CDR3 length is 14 residues. Trimming stripped 0 bases from V and 4 bases from J, with 9 bases between. Germline V gives CDR1 SGHRS, CDR2 YFSETQ. CDR3 loop: CASSLVKLPDTQYF. The DNA of the CDR3 is TGCGCCAGCAGCTTGGTGAAACTACCAGATACGCAGTATTTT.

The chain has TRBV7-2 and TRBJ2-7; D possibly corresponds to TRBD1 (5 bases). Trimming stripped 1 base from V and 4 bases from J, with 11 bases between. The germline V gene encodes CDR1 SGHTA and CDR2 FQGNSA. CDR3 length: 14 amino acids. CDR3 amino acids: CASSLGRARYEQYF. CDR3 sequence (DNA): TGTGCCAGCAGCTTAGGCAGGGCGAGATACGAGCAGTACTTC.

This chain connects TRBV11-2 to TRBJ1-4; the D gene is possibly TRBD1 (6 bases). The germline V gene encodes CDR1 SGHAT and CDR2 FQNNGV. The ends were cut back, 3 bases at V and 2 bases at J, with 19 bases in the middle. This CDR3 is 18 amino acids long. In DNA form, the CDR3 reads TGTGCCAGCAGCTTCAATCTGGCCAGGGGCATGACTAATGAAAAACTGTTTTTT. Translated, it gives CASSFNLARGMTNEKLFF.

The chain is built from TRBV7-9 and TRBJ2-3; 7 bases agree with TRBD1. Germline V gene sequence: CDR1 SEHNR, CDR2 FQNEAQ (reference sequence). This CDR3 has 15 amino acids. V was pared by 5 bases and J by 6 bases, with 11 bases of the junction left unmatched. DNA for the CDR3: TGTGCCAGCAGCCAACAGGGGAACCAAGTGGATACGCAGTATTTT. Translation: CASSQQGNQVDTQYF. The entire variable domain, with the rest obtained from reference TRBV7-9 and TRBJ2-3, is as follows: DTGVSQNPRHKITKRGQNVTFRCDPISEHNRLYWYRQTLGQGPEFLTYFQNEAQLEKSRLLSDRFSAERPKGSFSTLEIQRTEQGDSAMYLCASSQQGNQVDTQYFGPGTRLTVL.

The gene calls are TRBV14 and TRBJ1-2; TRBD1 matches at 9 bases. The CDR3 spans 15 residues. V was pared by 1 base and J by 4 bases, with 4 bases of the junction left unmatched. Germline CDR1 and CDR2: SGHDN and FVKESK. CDR3 sequence (DNA): TGTGCCAGCAGCCAAGGGGACAGGGATTTCTATGGCTACACCTTC. Translated: CASSQGDRDFYGYTF.

This chain links TRBV19 with TRBJ2-3, with 14 bases that match TRBD2. The CDR3 totals 16 residues. Unmatched junction bases numbered 4, after V lost 5 bases and J lost 3 bases. Germline lookup yields CDR1 LNHDA and CDR2 SQIVND (reference sequence). CDR3 in amino acids: CASSPRTSGRTDTQYF. Here the CDR3 DNA reads TGTGCCAGTAGTCCCCGGACTAGCGGGAGGACAGATACGCAGTATTTT.

The V gene is TRBV2, the J gene TRBJ2-2; D is ambiguous. Trimming pared 5 bases from V and 3 bases from J, leaving 4 bases between. Germline loops: CDR1 SNHLY, CDR2 FYNNEI. The CDR3 length is 12 residues. CDR3 loop: CASSPDTGELFF. The CDR3 DNA reads TGTGCCAGCAGTCCGGACACCGGGGAGCTGTTTTTT.

The chain links TRBV11-2 to TRBJ2-1, with D maybe TRBD2 (5 bases). The CDR3 has 17 residues. Germline V gene lookup returns CDR1 SGHAT and CDR2 FQNNGV. V was trimmed by 5 bases and J by 0 bases, leaving 17 bases between them. The DNA for the CDR3 is TGTGCCAGCAGCCCGCCGGGAAGAATTAGCTCCTACAATGAGCAGTTCTTC. Its protein product is CASSPPGRISSYNEQFF.

The V call is TRBV7-2, the J call TRBJ2-3; D possibly corresponds to TRBD2 (6 bases). Trimming took off 5 bases at V and 5 bases at J, with 8 bases between the two ends. The CDR3 consists of 12 residues. Germline CDR1 SGHTA, CDR2 FQGNSA. DNA of the CDR3: TGTGCCAGCAGCCCAGCGGGAGATACGCAGTATTTT. Translation gives CASSPAGDTQYF. Filled out from reference TRBV7-2 and TRBJ2-3, the complete variable domain reads GAGVSQSPSNKVTEKGKDVELRCDPISGHTALYWYRQSLGQGLEFLIYFQGNSAPDKSGLPSDRFSAERTGGSVSTLTIQRTQQEDSAVYLCASSPAGDTQYFGPGTRLTVL.

The V call is TRBV5-1, the J call TRBJ2-3, with 12 bases matching TRBD2. The CDR3 runs to 16 residues. The germline CDR1 and CDR2 sequences are SGHRS and YFSETQ. V lost 4 bases, J lost 4 bases, and 7 bases stayed unmatched. The CDR3 loop reads CASSPRLAGDADTQYF. The CDR3 DNA is TGCGCCAGCAGCCCACGACTAGCGGGAGATGCAGATACGCAGTATTTT.

V gene TRBV6-5 combines with J gene TRBJ1-1; D uncertain. Trimming took 5 bases from V and 2 from J, leaving 12 bases between them. The CDR3 extends over 14 amino acids. Germline assignment: CDR1 MNHEY and CDR2 SVGAGI. CDR3 in amino acids: CASSDSLLNTEAFF. CDR3 coding DNA: TGTGCCAGCAGTGATTCCCTATTAAACACTGAAGCTTTCTTT.

The rearrangement joins TRBV18 to TRBJ1-1, with a tentative D call TRBD1 (6 bases). V was cut by 3 bases and J by 4 bases, with 12 bases left in between. The CDR3 has 14 amino acids. The germline gives CDR1 KGHSH, CDR2 LQKENI. CDR3 coding DNA: TGTGCCAGCTCACCGGGGGCGCAGGGCACTGAAGCTTTCTTT. It yields the protein CASSPGAQGTEAFF.

The chain joins TRBV11-2 to TRBJ2-4; 7 bases match TRBD1. From germline, CDR1 is SGHAT and CDR2 FQNNGV. V lost 5 bases and J lost 4; bases outside the gene matches: 5. This CDR3 has 14 amino acids. The CDR3 region has the DNA TGTGCCAGCAGCCCCCGGGACAGAAAAAACATTCAGTACTTC. It is translated as CASSPRDRKNIQYF.

The J gene is TRBJ2-7, the V gene TRBV27; 7 bases align to TRBD1. V was clipped by 6 bases and J by 2 bases; unmatched bases: 4. The CDR3 extends over 13 amino acids. Germline loops: CDR1 MNHEY, CDR2 SMNVEV (reference sequence). CDR3 loop: CASSPGQTYEQYF. The CDR3 nucleotides are TGTGCCAGCAGCCCGGGACAGACCTACGAGCAGTACTTC.

This rearrangement joins TRBV10-3 to TRBJ1-2; D may be TRBD1 (6 bases). Germline V gene data show CDR1 as ENHRY and CDR2 as SYGVKD. The CDR3 sequence is 13 residues long. Trimming pared 5 bases from V and 3 bases from J, leaving 10 bases between. The chain's CDR3 is CAISKTGYYGYTF. The CDR3 region has the DNA TGTGCCATCAGTAAGACAGGATACTATGGCTACACCTTC.

The rearrangement joins TRBV5-1 to TRBJ2-5; perhaps TRBD2 as D (6 bases). The CDR3 covers 13 residues. Germline V gene sequence: CDR1 SGHRS, CDR2 YFSETQ. The V end was cut by 6 bases, the J end by 7 bases, with 16 bases between. The CDR3 reads CASTTNGGSTQYF. The DNA of the CDR3 is TGCGCCAGCACCACAAACGGGGGTTCGACCCAGTACTTC. Looking up the rest from reference TRBV5-1 and TRBJ2-5 gives the full variable domain: KAGVTQTPRYLIKTRGQQVTLSCSPISGHRSVSWYQQTPGQGLQFLFEYFSETQRNKGNFPGRFSGRQFSNSRSEMNVSTLELGDSALYLCASTTNGGSTQYFGPGTRLLVL.

This chain uses TRBV7-9 with TRBJ1-2; 9 nucleotides match TRBD1. The trim removed 5 bases at V and 6 bases at J, leaving 4 bases unmatched. The CDR3 has 13 amino acids. Per the germline V gene, CDR1 is SEHNR and CDR2 is FQNEAQ (reference sequence). CDR3 amino acids: CASSPGQGHGYTF. The CDR3 coding sequence is TGTGCCAGCAGCCCGGGACAGGGCCATGGCTACACCTTC.

The chain uses TRBV27 and TRBJ2-4; tentative D call: TRBD1 (7 bases). The CDR3 is 14 residues long. The germline CDR1 and CDR2 sequences are MNHEY and SMNVEV (reference sequence). The ends were cut back, 5 bases at V and 7 bases at J, with 15 bases in the middle. The CDR3 sequence: CASSPRGVKNIQYF. The DNA of the CDR3 is TGTGCCAGCAGTCCCAGGGGGGTCAAGAACATTCAGTACTTC.

The V gene is TRBV5-6, the J gene TRBJ2-2; TRBD1 agrees at 10 bases. The germline CDR1 and CDR2 sequences are SGHDT and YYEEEE. This CDR3 contains 17 residues. V lost 4 bases and J lost 3; bases outside the gene matches: 9. The CDR3, as DNA: TGTGCCAGCAGCCCACCAGACAGGGGGCAGGACACCGGGGAGCTGTTTTTT. Encoded protein: CASSPPDRGQDTGELFF.